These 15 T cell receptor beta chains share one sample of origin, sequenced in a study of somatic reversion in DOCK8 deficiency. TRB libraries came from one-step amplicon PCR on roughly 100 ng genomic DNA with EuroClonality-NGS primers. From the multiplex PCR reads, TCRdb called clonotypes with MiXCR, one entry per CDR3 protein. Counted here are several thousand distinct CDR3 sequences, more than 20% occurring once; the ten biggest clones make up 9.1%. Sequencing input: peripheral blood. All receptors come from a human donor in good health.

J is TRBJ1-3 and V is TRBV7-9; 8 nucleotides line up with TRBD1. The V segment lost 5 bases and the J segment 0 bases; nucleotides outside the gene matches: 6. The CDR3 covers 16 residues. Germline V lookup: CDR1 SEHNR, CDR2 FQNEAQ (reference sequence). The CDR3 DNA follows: TGTGCCAGCAGCCCAAAAGACAGGGGCTCTGGAAACACCATATATTTT. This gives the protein CASSPKDRGSGNTIYF.

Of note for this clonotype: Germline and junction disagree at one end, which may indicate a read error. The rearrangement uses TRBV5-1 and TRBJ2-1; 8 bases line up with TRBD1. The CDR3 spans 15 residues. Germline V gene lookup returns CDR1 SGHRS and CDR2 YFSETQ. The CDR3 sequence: CASSFLQGAYNEQFF. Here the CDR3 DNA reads TGTGCCAGCAGCTTTTTACAGGGGGCCTACAATGAGCAGTTCTTC.

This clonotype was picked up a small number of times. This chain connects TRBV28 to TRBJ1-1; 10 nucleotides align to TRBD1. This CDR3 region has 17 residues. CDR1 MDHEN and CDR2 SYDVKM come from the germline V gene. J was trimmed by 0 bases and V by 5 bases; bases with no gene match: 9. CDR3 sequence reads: CASSPGTGVGLNTEAFF. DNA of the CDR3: TGTGCCAGCAGTCCCGGGACAGGGGTGGGATTGAACACTGAAGCTTTCTTT.

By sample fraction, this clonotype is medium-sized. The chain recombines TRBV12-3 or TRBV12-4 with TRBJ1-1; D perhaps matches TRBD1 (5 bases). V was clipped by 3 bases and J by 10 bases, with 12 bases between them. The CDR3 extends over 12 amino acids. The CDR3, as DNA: TGTGCCAGCAGTTTCGACAGTTCGCGAGCTTTCTTT. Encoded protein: CASSFDSSRAFF.

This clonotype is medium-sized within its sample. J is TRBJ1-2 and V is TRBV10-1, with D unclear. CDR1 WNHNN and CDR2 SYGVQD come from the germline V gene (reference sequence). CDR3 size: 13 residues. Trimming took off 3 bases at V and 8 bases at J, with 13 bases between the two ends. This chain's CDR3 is CASSENFRSGYTF. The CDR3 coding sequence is TGCGCCAGCAGTGAAAATTTCAGGAGCGGCTACACCTTC.

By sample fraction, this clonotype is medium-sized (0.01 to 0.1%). CDR3 sequence reads: CASSLEGGRVPYEQYF. CDR3 DNA: TGTGCCAGCAGCTTAGAGGGCGGTCGTGTTCCCTACGAGCAGTACTTC. The V gene is TRBV7-9, the J gene TRBJ2-7, with D unclear. Trimming cost V 1 base and J 2 bases, with 15 bases left between them. The germline V gene encodes CDR1 SEHNR and CDR2 FQNEAQ (reference sequence). There are 16 residues in the CDR3.

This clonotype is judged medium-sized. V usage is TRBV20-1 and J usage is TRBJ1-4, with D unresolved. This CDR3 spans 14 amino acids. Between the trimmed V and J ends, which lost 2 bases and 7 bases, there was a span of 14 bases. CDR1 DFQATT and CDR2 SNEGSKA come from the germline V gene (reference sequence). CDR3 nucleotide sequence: TGCAGTGCTAGACTGGTCAGCGGTGGTGAAAAACTGTTTTTT. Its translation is CSARLVSGGEKLFF.

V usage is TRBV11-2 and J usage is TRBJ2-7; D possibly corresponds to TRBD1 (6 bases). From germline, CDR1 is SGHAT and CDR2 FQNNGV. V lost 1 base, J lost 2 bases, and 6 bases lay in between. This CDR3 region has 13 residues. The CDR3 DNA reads TGTGCCAGCAGCTTAGGGACAGCCTACGAGCAGTACTTC. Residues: CASSLGTAYEQYF.

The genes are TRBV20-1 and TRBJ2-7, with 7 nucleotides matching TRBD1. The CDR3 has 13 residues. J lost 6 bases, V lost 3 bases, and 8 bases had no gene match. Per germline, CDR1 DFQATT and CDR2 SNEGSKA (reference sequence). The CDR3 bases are TGCAGTGCTAGTCGACAGGGCGCTGGCGAGCAGTACTTC. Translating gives CSASRQGAGEQYF.

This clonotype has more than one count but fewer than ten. The CDR3 coding sequence is TGCAGCCGAGAAGCAGGGGCCCCTTTTAGCAATCAGCCCCAGCATTTT. Its protein is CSREAGAPFSNQPQHF. The gene calls are TRBV20-1 and TRBJ1-5; maybe TRBD1 (6 bases). The length of the CDR3 is 16 residues. CDR1 and CDR2 (germline): DFQATT, SNEGSKA (reference sequence).

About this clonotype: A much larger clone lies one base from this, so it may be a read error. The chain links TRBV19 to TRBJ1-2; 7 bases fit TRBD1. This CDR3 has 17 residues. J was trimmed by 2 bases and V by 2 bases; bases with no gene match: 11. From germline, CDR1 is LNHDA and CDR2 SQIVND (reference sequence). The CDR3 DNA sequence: TGTGCCAGTAGTATAAGTCATGAGACAGGGTTGAACTATGGCTACACCTTC. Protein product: CASSISHETGLNYGYTF.

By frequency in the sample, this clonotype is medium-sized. DNA for the CDR3: TGCGCCAGCAGCTTGGGGAGCAATCAGCCCCAGCATTTT. Protein: CASSLGSNQPQHF. The chain is built from TRBV5-1 and TRBJ1-5; D is ambiguous. The CDR3 runs 13 residues. Germline CDR1 and CDR2: SGHRS and YFSETQ. V lost 0 bases to trimming and J lost 1 base, with 2 bases between them.

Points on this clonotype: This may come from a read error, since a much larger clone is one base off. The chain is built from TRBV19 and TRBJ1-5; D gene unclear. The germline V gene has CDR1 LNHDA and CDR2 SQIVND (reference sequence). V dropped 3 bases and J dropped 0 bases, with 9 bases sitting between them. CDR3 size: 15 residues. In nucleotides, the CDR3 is TGTGCCAGTAGTATCGAGTGTTATAGCAATCAGCCCCAGCATTTT. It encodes CASSIECYSNQPQHF.

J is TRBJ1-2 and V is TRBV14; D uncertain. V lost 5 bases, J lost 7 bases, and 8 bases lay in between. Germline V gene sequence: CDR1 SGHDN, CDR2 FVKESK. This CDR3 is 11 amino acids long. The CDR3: CASSTRLGYTF. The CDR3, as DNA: TGTGCCAGCAGCACTAGACTTGGCTACACCTTC.

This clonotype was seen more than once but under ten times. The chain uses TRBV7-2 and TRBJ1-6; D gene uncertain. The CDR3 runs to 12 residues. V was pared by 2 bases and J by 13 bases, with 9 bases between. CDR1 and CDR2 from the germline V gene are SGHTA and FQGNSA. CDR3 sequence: CASSLSLRPLHF. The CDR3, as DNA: TGTGCCAGCAGCTTATCCCTCCGCCCCCTCCACTTT.